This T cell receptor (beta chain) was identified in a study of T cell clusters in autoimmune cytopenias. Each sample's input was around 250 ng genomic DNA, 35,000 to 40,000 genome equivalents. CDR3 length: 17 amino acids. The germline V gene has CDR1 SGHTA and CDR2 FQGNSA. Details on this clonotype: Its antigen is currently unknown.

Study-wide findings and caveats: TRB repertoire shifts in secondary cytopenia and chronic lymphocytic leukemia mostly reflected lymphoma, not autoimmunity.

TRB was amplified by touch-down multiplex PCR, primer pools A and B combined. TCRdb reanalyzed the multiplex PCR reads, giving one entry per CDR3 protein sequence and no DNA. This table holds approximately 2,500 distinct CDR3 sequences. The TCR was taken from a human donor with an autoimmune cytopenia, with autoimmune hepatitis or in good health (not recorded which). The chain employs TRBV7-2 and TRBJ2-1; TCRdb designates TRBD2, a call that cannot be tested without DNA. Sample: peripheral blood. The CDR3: CASSLGLAGFSYNEQFF. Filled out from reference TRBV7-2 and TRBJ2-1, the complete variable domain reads GAGVSQSPSNKVTEKGKDVELRCDPISGHTALYWYRQSLGQGLEFLIYFQGNSAPDKSGLPSDRFSAERTGGSVSTLTIQRTQQEDSAVYLCASSLGLAGFSYNEQFFGPGTRLTVL.